A single sample is the source of the 28 T cell receptor beta chains below, sequenced in a study of Tregs in tolerant kidney transplant recipients. Mixed chimerism was transient after nonmyeloablative marrow transplants from related graft donors. Sequencing was performed with immunoSEQ multiplex PCR; in TCRdb, only in-frame clones are kept and a portion is missing. The sample has about 100,000 clones, 93% seen once. The material was CD4+ T cells from blood (PBMCs), obtained 12 months after the transplant. The receptors shown here come from a human patient who received a combined kidney and bone marrow transplant. Certain T cells may be donor cells from the graft.

V gene TRBV6-1 combines with J gene TRBJ1-1; 9 bases map to TRBD1. The ends lost 7 bases at V and 5 bases at J; junction bases unmatched: 8. This CDR3 has 14 residues. CDR1 and CDR2 from the germline V gene are MNHNS and SASEGT. Here the CDR3 DNA reads TGTGCCAGCAAACCGGGACAGGGAGGAACTGAAGCTTTCTTT. It codes for CASKPGQGGTEAFF.

The chain employs TRBV7-9 and TRBJ1-1, with D possibly TRBD1 on 5 matching bases. The CDR3 runs to 16 residues. CDR1 is SEHNR, CDR2 FQNEAQ, per germline (reference sequence). The V end was cut by 5 bases, the J end by 0 bases, with 16 bases between. The CDR3 sequence: CASSITPRQMNTEAFF. The CDR3, as DNA: TGTGCCAGCAGCATAACCCCCCGACAGATGAACACTGAAGCTTTCTTT.

This chain joins TRBV21-1 and TRBJ2-3; the table's D call, TRBD2, was not checked against the DNA. TRBV21-1 is annotated as a pseudogene. This CDR3 spans 15 amino acids. This CDR3 reads CASSKVSRGPDTQYF. Written as DNA, the CDR3 is TGTGCCAGCAGCAAAGTGAGTCGGGGTCCAGATACGCAGTATTTT.

The chain recombines TRBV28 with TRBJ1-2, with TRBD1 matching 7 bases. Trimming took 4 bases from V and 7 from J; bases not matched to a gene: 15. Germline loops: CDR1 MDHEN, CDR2 SYDVKM. The CDR3 runs 16 residues. DNA for the CDR3: TGTGCCAGCAGTTCAACCGGGACAGTGGGTTCCGGTGGCTACACCTTC. Amino acids: CASSSTGTVGSGGYTF.

The chain uses TRBV5-6 and TRBJ1-5, with 7 bases aligning to TRBD1. V was pared by 3 bases and J by 0 bases, with 9 bases of the junction left unmatched. The CDR3 covers 17 residues. CDR1 SGHDT and CDR2 YYEEEE come from the germline V gene. CDR3: CASSSIWDSHSNQPQHF. CDR3 sequence (DNA): TGTGCCAGCAGCTCCATCTGGGACAGCCATAGCAATCAGCCCCAGCATTTT. The full variable domain, with the rest looked up from reference TRBV5-6 and TRBJ1-5, is DAGVTQSPTHLIKTRGQQVTLRCSPKSGHDTVSWYQQALGQGPQFIFQYYEEEERQRGNFPDRFSGHQFPNYSSELNVNALLLGDSALYLCASSSIWDSHSNQPQHFGDGTRLSIL.

The rearrangement joins TRBV6-6 to TRBJ2-5; the match to TRBD2 covers 8 bases. The J call may be wrong; the DNA end is better matched by TRBJ2-7. The V gene's germline CDR1 is MNHNY and CDR2 SVGAGI (reference sequence). The CDR3 loop spans 12 amino acids. The CDR3 DNA follows: TGTGCCACCTCAAGCGGGGGTTACGAGCAGTACTTC. Translating gives CATSSGGYEQYF.

The V call is TRBV30, the J call TRBJ2-7; D is perhaps TRBD2 (6 bases). The CDR3 sequence is 16 residues long. The V gene's germline CDR1 is GTSNPN and CDR2 SVGIG (reference sequence). The V gene lost 4 bases and the J gene lost 3 bases, with 22 bases spanning the gap. Written as DNA, the CDR3 is TGTGCCTGGAATAGCGGCTGGGTTGGGTCACTCTACGAGCAGTACTTC. Its translation: CAWNSGWVGSLYEQYF.

This CDR3 reads CAWSPTGLAGTPRLETQYF. In DNA, the CDR3 is TGTGCCTGGAGCCCGACCGGGCTAGCGGGGACTCCCCGGTTAGAGACCCAGTACTTC. The chain couples TRBV30 to TRBJ2-5; TRBD2 aligns across 9 bases. Germline assignment: CDR1 GTSNPN and CDR2 SVGIG (reference sequence). The CDR3 is made up of 19 amino acids. The ends lost 3 bases at V and 4 bases at J; junction bases unmatched: 21. Based on the CDR3 plus reference TRBV30 and TRBJ2-5, the full variable domain is SQTIHQWPATLVQPVGSPLSLECTVEGTSNPNLYWYRQAAGRGLQLLFYSVGIGQISSEVPQNLSASRPQDRQFILSSKKLLLSDSGFYLCAWSPTGLAGTPRLETQYFGPGTRLLVL.

J is TRBJ2-7 and V is TRBV7-2; 13 nucleotides match TRBD2. Germline V gives CDR1 SGHTA, CDR2 FQGNSA. CDR3 length: 17 amino acids. Unmatched junction bases numbered 9, after V lost 3 bases and J lost 4 bases. CDR3 loop: CASSFRTSGSWGYEQYF. CDR3 nucleotide sequence: TGTGCCAGCAGCTTCCGGACTAGCGGGAGTTGGGGGTACGAGCAGTACTTC.

This chain connects TRBV10-3 to TRBJ2-3, with TRBD1 identical over 9 bases. The germline CDR1 and CDR2 sequences are ENHRY and SYGVKD. The trim removed 8 bases at V and 4 bases at J, leaving 4 bases unmatched. The CDR3 sequence is 13 residues long. The CDR3 loop is CAIRDRDADTQYF. The CDR3 DNA is TGTGCCATCCGGGACAGGGACGCAGATACGCAGTATTTT.

V gene TRBV11-2 combines with J gene TRBJ2-7; 8 bases map to TRBD1. CDR3 size: 14 residues. Germline assignment: CDR1 SGHAT and CDR2 FQNNGV. Germline trimming cut 3 bases from V and 5 bases from J; bases unmatched to any gene: 6. CDR3 amino acids: CASSLDREFHEQYF. DNA of the CDR3: TGTGCCAGCAGCTTGGACAGGGAGTTCCACGAGCAGTACTTC.

The V gene is TRBV11-2, the J gene TRBJ2-5, with 7 bases that match TRBD1. The trim removed 5 bases at V and 1 base at J, leaving 4 bases unmatched. This CDR3 has 14 amino acids. Germline V gene sequence: CDR1 SGHAT, CDR2 FQNNGV. Here the CDR3 reads CASSPTGIQETQYF. In nucleotides, the CDR3 is TGTGCCAGCAGCCCGACAGGGATCCAAGAGACCCAGTACTTC.

The chain uses TRBV7-2 and TRBJ2-1, with TRBD2 as a possible D gene (6 bases). Deletions cut 5 bases from V and 16 bases from J, with 15 bases between. The CDR3 consists of 11 residues. Germline assignment: CDR1 SGHTA and CDR2 FQGNSA. CDR3 nucleotides: TGTGCCAGCAGCCGGGGACTCCCGGTCTTCTTC. This sequence encodes CASSRGLPVFF.

V gene TRBV7-9 combines with J gene TRBJ2-3; D might be TRBD2 (5 bases). The germline V and J ends were trimmed by 5 bases and 6 bases, with 15 bases remaining between them. CDR3 length equals 14 residues. Germline assignment: CDR1 SEHNR and CDR2 FQNEAQ (reference sequence). This chain's CDR3 is CASSPGSWSDTQYF. Here the CDR3 DNA reads TGTGCCAGCAGCCCGGGAAGCTGGTCGGATACGCAGTATTTT. Using reference TRBV7-9 and TRBJ2-3 for the parts outside the CDR3, the full variable domain is DTGVSQNPRHKITKRGQNVTFRCDPISEHNRLYWYRQTLGQGPEFLTYFQNEAQLEKSRLLSDRFSAERPKGSFSTLEIQRTEQGDSAMYLCASSPGSWSDTQYFGPGTRLTVL.

CDR3 DNA sequence: TGCGCCAGCAGCTTGGCCGGGACTAGGTCTGTTAGGACGCAGTATTTT. Translating it yields CASSLAGTRSVRTQYF. The chain combines TRBV5-1 with TRBJ2-3; 8 nucleotides align to TRBD2. Germline V gene lookup returns CDR1 SGHRS and CDR2 YFSETQ. The J segment lost 9 bases and the V segment lost 0 bases, leaving 12 bases of the junction unmatched. The CDR3 covers 16 residues.

This clone has just one count. This chain links TRBV7-2 with TRBJ1-1; D not certain. The germline V and J ends were trimmed by 4 bases and 1 base, with 13 bases remaining between them. CDR3 size: 15 residues. CDR1 SGHTA and CDR2 FQGNSA come from the germline V gene. CDR3 sequence: CASSSGPGKNTEAFF. The CDR3 DNA follows: TGTGCCAGCAGCTCAGGCCCCGGCAAGAACACTGAAGCTTTCTTT.

The chain links TRBV15 to TRBJ2-1; weak D call: TRBD2 (6 bases). The germline V gene has CDR1 LNHNV and CDR2 YYDKDF (reference sequence). The CDR3 totals 15 residues. The V gene lost 1 base and the J gene lost 4 bases, with 11 bases spanning the gap. The CDR3 spells CATSRGPSGYNEQFF. CDR3 sequence (DNA): TGTGCCACCAGCAGAGGCCCCAGCGGGTACAATGAGCAGTTCTTC.

J is TRBJ1-2 and V is TRBV5-4, with 7 nucleotides matching TRBD1. V lost 4 bases and J lost 4; bases outside the gene matches: 13. Per germline, CDR1 SGHNT and CDR2 YYREEE (reference sequence). The CDR3 spans 16 residues. CDR3 amino acids: CASSTKPRQGTYGYTF. CDR3 coding DNA: TGTGCCAGCAGCACCAAACCGAGACAGGGCACCTATGGCTACACCTTC.

The chain combines TRBV15 with TRBJ1-1; no reliable D call. The CDR3 is made up of 13 amino acids. Germline assignment: CDR1 LNHNV and CDR2 YYDKDF (reference sequence). V was pared by 0 bases and J by 4 bases, with 6 bases between. DNA of the CDR3: TGTGCCACCAGCAGAGATCTGTCCACTGAAGCTTTCTTT. Amino acid sequence: CATSRDLSTEAFF.

The chain carries TRBV6-5 and TRBJ1-2; TRBD1 aligns across 8 bases. The CDR3 totals 14 residues. The ends lost 4 bases at V and 1 base at J; junction bases unmatched: 2. Looked up from germline, CDR1 is MNHEY and CDR2 is SVGAGI. This CDR3 reads CASSSGGYNYGYTF. DNA for the CDR3: TGTGCCAGCAGTTCAGGGGGCTATAACTATGGCTACACCTTC.

This chain links TRBV4-2 with TRBJ1-4, with D hard to call. The V end was cut by 0 bases, the J end by 4 bases, with 9 bases between. Germline CDR1 is LGHNA and CDR2 is YNFKEQ. The CDR3 totals 15 residues. CDR3 amino acids: CASSQETVNNEKLFF. In DNA, the CDR3 is TGTGCCAGCAGCCAAGAGACTGTGAATAATGAAAAACTGTTTTTT.

The chain employs TRBV7-9 and TRBJ2-1, with 7 bases matching TRBD2. This CDR3 has 15 amino acids. Germline V gene lookup returns CDR1 SEHNR and CDR2 FQNEAQ (reference sequence). The J segment lost 5 bases and the V segment lost 4 bases, leaving 8 bases of the junction unmatched. CDR3 coding DNA: TGTGCCAGCAGCTCGGGACTAACAGTTAACAATGAGCAGTTCTTC. Its translation: CASSSGLTVNNEQFF.

The chain carries TRBV12-5 and TRBJ2-2; D might be TRBD2 (5 bases). The V gene's germline CDR1 is LGHNT and CDR2 FRNRAP. CDR3 length equals 17 residues. The germline V and J ends were trimmed by 0 bases and 6 bases, with 17 bases remaining between them. CDR3 DNA: TGTGCTAGTGGTTTGGTACCATCCGGGGTCAAGGCCGGGGAGCTGTTTTTT. Translating gives CASGLVPSGVKAGELFF.

V and J are TRBV7-3 and TRBJ2-2; 7 bases map to TRBD1. The J segment lost 4 bases and the V segment lost 9 bases, leaving 5 bases of the junction unmatched. CDR1 and CDR2 from the germline V gene are SGHTA and FQGTGA. The length of the CDR3 is 13 residues. In DNA form, the CDR3 reads TGTGCCAGTAATCCAGGGGGCACCGGGGAGCTGTTTTTT. As protein: CASNPGGTGELFF.

A word on this clone: At one end, the junction sequence differs from germline, possibly due to a read error. Distinct nucleotide sequences in the sample also encode this CDR3. This chain links TRBV7-9 with TRBJ1-4, with 10 bases matching TRBD1. The germline CDR1 and CDR2 sequences are SEHNR and FQNEAQ (reference sequence). This CDR3 contains 15 residues. As DNA, the CDR3 is TGCGCCAGCAGCCGGGACAGGGGTCGCAATGAAAAACTGTTTTTT. Encoded protein: CASSRDRGRNEKLFF.

The chain carries TRBV9 and TRBJ1-2, with D hard to call. The CDR3 is made up of 14 amino acids. V was clipped by 4 bases and J by 4 bases, with 14 bases between them. Germline CDR1 and CDR2: SGDLS and YYNGEE. The CDR3 bases are TGTGCCAGCAGCATCAGCGGAGGTTCCTATGGCTACACCTTC. It translates to CASSISGGSYGYTF.

The genes are TRBV5-1 and TRBJ1-2; the match to TRBD1 covers 8 bases. Germline loops: CDR1 SGHRS, CDR2 YFSETQ. V trimming: 0 bases; J trimming: 8 bases; junction bases outside the gene matches: 3. The CDR3 is 13 residues long. The CDR3 protein is CASSLGTGFGYTF. The CDR3 DNA reads as TGCGCCAGCAGCTTGGGGACAGGGTTCGGCTACACCTTC.

The V and J genes are TRBV30 and TRBJ2-2, with D possibly matching TRBD1 (5 bases). This CDR3 has 14 amino acids. CDR1 is GTSNPN, CDR2 SVGIG, per germline (reference sequence). Trimming shortened V by 4 bases and J by 5 bases, and 14 bases separated the two germline ends. The CDR3 spells CAWTGSRVTGELFF. The CDR3 DNA follows: TGTGCCTGGACAGGGTCTAGGGTAACCGGGGAGCTGTTTTTT.